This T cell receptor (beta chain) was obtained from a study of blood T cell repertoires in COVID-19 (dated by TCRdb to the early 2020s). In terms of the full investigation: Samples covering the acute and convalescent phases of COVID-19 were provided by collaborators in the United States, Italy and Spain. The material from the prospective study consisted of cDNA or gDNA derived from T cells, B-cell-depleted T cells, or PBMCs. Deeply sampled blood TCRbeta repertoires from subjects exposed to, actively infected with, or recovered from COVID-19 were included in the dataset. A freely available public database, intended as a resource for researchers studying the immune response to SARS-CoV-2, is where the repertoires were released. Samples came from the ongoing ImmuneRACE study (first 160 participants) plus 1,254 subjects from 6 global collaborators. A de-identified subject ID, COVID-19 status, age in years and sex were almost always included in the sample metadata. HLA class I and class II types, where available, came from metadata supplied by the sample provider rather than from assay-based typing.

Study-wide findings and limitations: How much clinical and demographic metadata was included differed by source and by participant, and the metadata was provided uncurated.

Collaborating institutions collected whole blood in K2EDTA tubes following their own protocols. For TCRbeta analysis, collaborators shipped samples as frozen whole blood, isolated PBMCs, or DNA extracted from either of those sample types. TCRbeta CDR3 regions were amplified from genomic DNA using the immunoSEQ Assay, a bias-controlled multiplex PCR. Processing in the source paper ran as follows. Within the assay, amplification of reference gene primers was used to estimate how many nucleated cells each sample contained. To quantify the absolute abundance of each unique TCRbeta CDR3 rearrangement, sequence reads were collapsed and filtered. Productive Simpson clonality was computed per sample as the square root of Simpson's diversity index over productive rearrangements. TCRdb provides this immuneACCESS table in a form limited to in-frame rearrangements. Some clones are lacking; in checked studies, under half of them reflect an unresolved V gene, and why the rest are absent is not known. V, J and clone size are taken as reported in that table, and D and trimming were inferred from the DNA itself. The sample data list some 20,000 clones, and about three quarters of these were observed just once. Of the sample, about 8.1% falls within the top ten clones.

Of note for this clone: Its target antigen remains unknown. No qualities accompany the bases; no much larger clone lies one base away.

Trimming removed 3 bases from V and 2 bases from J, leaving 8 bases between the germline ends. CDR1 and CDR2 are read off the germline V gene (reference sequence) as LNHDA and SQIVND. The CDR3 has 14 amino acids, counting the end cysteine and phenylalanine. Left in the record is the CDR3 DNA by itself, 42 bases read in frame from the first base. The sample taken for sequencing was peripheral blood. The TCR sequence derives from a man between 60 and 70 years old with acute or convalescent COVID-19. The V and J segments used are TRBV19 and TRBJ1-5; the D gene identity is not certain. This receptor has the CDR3 CASSMPGGNQPQHF. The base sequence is TGTGCCAGTAGTATGCCCGGGGGCAATCAGCCCCAGCATTTT.